The 4 T cell receptor beta chains below were found in one sample sequenced in a study of blood T cell repertoires in COVID-19. The protocol was immunoSEQ multiplex PCR, while the TCRdb copy is restricted to in-frame clones and leaves out a portion. The repertoire holds about 59,000 clones, with 70% to 75% as singletons. Sequencing was done on a sample of peripheral blood. These receptors originate from a woman aged 45 to 65 with active or convalescent COVID-19.

The V call is TRBV7-2, the J call TRBJ2-1; 13 bases align to TRBD2. Germline-derived CDR1 and CDR2 are SGHTA and FQGNSA. The CDR3 runs to 18 residues. The V gene end was trimmed by 5 bases and the J gene end by 7 bases; junction bases not matched to a gene: 14. The CDR3, as DNA: TGTGCCAGCAGCAGATTTGGTCCGGGACTAGCGGGAAAGAATGAGCAGTTCTTC. Translation: CASSRFGPGLAGKNEQFF.

The CDR3 DNA is TGCGCCAGCACGTTCTCTGGGGCCAACGTCCTGACTTTC. Amino acid sequence: CASTFSGANVLTF. The chain carries TRBV5-1 and TRBJ2-6; D gene uncertain. The ends were cut back, 6 bases at V and 0 bases at J, with 4 bases in the middle. The germline V gene encodes CDR1 SGHRS and CDR2 YFSETQ. This CDR3 contains 13 residues.

The genes are TRBV5-6 and TRBJ2-3; TRBD2 agrees at 9 bases. Germline V gene sequence: CDR1 SGHDT, CDR2 YYEEEE. The J segment lost 2 bases and the V segment lost 3 bases, leaving 10 bases of the junction unmatched. The length of the CDR3 is 17 residues. The CDR3 region has the DNA TGTGCCAGCAGCTCCCTGGGTAGCGGGGGCTACACAGATACGCAGTATTTT. Protein sequence: CASSSLGSGGYTDTQYF.

The chain is built from TRBV19 and TRBJ2-7; D gene uncertain. Germline CDR1 reads LNHDA; CDR2 reads SQIVND (reference sequence). V dropped 3 bases and J dropped 3 bases, with 9 bases sitting between them. This CDR3 spans 13 amino acids. The chain's CDR3 is CASSMGRFYEQYF. The CDR3 nucleotides are TGTGCCAGTAGTATGGGCAGGTTCTACGAGCAGTACTTC.